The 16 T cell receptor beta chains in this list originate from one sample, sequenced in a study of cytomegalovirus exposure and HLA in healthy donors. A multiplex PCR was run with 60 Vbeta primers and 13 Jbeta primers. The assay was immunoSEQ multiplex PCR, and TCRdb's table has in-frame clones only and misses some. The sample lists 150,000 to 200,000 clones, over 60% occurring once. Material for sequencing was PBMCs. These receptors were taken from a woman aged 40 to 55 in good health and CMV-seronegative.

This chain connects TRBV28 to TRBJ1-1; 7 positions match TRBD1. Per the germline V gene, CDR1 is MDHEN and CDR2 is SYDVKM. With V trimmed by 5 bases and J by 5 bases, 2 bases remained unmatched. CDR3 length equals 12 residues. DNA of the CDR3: TGTGCCAGCAGTGCAGGGGGGACTGAAGCTTTCTTT. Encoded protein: CASSAGGTEAFF.

The CDR3 spells CASSYQNREANTEAFF. The CDR3 DNA sequence: TGTGCCAGCAGTTATCAAAACCGGGAGGCGAACACTGAAGCTTTCTTT. This chain connects TRBV7-8 to TRBJ1-1, with no clear D. V shed 6 bases and J shed 1 base, with 18 bases lying between them. The germline V gene encodes CDR1 SGHVS and CDR2 FQNEAQ. This CDR3 spans 16 amino acids.

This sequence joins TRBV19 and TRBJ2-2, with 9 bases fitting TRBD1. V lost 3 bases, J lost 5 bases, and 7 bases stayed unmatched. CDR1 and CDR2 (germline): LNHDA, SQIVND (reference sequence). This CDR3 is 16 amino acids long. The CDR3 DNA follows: TGTGCCAGTAGTATTAGGGGGACAGGGAAGACCGGGGAGCTGTTTTTT. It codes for CASSIRGTGKTGELFF.

The CDR3 protein is CATRTSGSYEQYF. CDR3 sequence (DNA): TGTGCCACCAGGACTAGCGGGAGCTACGAGCAGTACTTC. The rearrangement uses TRBV19 and TRBJ2-7; 13 bases are a match to TRBD2. The CDR3 loop spans 13 amino acids. J gave up 3 bases and V 10 bases, and 3 bases lay outside the gene matches. The germline V gene encodes CDR1 LNHDA and CDR2 SQIVND (reference sequence).

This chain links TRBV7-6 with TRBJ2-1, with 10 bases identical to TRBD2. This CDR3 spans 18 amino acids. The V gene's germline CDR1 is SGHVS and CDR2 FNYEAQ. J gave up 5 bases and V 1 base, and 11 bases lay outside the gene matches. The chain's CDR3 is CASSLVRLAGDPNNEQFF. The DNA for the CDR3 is TGTGCCAGCAGCTTAGTACGGCTAGCGGGAGACCCGAACAATGAGCAGTTCTTC.

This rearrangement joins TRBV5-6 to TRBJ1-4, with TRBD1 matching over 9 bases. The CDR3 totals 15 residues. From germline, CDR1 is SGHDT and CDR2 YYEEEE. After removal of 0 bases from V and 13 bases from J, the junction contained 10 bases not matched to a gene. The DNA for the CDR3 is TGTGCCAGCAGCTTGGAACCGGGACAGGGATCTACACTGTTTTTT. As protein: CASSLEPGQGSTLFF.

The CDR3 nucleotides are TGTGCCAGCAGCCAGACATCTGGAAACACCATATATTTT. The encoded protein is CASSQTSGNTIYF. The chain couples TRBV7-2 to TRBJ1-3; D remains unclear. Germline lookup yields CDR1 SGHTA and CDR2 FQGNSA. V was trimmed by 5 bases and J by 1 base, leaving 6 bases between them. This CDR3 has 13 residues.

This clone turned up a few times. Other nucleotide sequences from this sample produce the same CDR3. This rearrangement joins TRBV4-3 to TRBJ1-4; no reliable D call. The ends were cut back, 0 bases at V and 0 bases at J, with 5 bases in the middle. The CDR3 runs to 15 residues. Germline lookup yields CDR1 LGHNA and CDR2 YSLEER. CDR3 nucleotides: TGCGCCAGCAGCCAAGACCCAGCAACTAATGAAAAACTGTTTTTT. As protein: CASSQDPATNEKLFF.

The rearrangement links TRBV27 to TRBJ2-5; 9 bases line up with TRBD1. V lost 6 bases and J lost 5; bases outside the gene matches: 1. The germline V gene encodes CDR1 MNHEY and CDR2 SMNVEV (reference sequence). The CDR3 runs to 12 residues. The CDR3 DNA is TGTGCCAGCAGGGGACAGGGCGAGACCCAGTACTTC. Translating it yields CASRGQGETQYF.

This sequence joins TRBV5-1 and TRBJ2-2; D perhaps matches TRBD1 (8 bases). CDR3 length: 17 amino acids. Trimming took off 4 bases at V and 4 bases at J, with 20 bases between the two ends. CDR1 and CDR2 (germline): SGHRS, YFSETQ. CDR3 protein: CASSGQGGGSFTGELFF. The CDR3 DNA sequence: TGCGCCAGCAGCGGACAGGGAGGGGGTTCTTTCACCGGGGAGCTGTTTTTT.

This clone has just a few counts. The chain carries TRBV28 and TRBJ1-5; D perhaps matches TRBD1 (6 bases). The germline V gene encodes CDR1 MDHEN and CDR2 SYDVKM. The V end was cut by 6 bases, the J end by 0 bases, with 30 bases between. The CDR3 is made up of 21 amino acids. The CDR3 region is CASRPTHPSSGASYSNQPQHF. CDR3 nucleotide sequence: TGTGCCAGCAGGCCCACCCACCCATCCTCAGGGGCCTCATATAGCAATCAGCCCCAGCATTTT.

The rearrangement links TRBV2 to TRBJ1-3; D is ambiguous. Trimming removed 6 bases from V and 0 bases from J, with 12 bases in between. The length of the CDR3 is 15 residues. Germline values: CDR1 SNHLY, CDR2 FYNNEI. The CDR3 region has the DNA TGTGCCAGCAGCCCCGCGGGCTTCTCTGGAAACACCATATATTTT. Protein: CASSPAGFSGNTIYF.

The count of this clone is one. As DNA, the CDR3 is TGTGCCATCAGCCAGACAAGTGGCTACACCTTC. As protein: CAISQTSGYTF. The chain couples TRBV10-3 to TRBJ1-2; D is unresolved. From germline, CDR1 is ENHRY and CDR2 SYGVKD. This CDR3 has 11 amino acids. Trimming left V 6 bases short and J 7 bases short, with 9 bases between.

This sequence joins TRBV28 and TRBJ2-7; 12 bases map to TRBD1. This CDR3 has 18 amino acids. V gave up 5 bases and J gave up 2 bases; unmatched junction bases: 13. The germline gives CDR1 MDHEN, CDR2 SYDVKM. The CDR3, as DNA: TGTGCCAGCAGTGGGGGACAGGGGGCGAGCGGAGCCCCCTACGAGCAGTACTTC. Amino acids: CASSGGQGASGAPYEQYF.

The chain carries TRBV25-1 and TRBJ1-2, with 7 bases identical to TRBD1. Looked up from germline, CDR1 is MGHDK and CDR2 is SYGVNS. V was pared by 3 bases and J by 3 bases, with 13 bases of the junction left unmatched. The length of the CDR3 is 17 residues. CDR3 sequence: CASSDNPGQIPYYGYTF. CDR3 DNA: TGTGCCAGCAGTGACAACCCGGGACAGATTCCTTACTATGGCTACACCTTC.

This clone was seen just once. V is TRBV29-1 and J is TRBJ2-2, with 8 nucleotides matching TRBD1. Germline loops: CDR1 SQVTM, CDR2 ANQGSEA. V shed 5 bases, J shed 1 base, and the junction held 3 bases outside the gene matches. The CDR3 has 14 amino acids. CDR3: CSVSRGRNTGELFF. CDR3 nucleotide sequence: TGCAGCGTTTCCAGGGGGCGGAACACCGGGGAGCTGTTTTTT.